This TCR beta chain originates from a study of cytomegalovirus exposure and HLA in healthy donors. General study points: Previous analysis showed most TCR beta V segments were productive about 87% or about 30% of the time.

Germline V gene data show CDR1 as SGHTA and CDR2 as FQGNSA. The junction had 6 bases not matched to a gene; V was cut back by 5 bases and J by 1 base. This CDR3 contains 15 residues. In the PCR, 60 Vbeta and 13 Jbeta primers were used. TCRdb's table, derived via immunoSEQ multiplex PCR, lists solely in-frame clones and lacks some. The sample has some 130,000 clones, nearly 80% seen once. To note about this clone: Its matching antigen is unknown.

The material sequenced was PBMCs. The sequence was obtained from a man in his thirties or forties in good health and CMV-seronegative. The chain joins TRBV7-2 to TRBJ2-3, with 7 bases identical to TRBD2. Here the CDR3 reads CASSPGLVRTDTQYF. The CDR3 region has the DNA TGTGCCAGCAGCCCAGGACTAGTGCGCACAGATACGCAGTATTTT.